This TCR beta chain was identified during a study of blood T cell repertoires in COVID-19. Study-level information: From the United States, Italy and Spain came samples of acute and convalescent COVID-19. T cells, B-cell-depleted T cells, or PBMCs provided the cDNA or gDNA that served as material.

Authors' methods: Estimates of nucleated cell counts were drawn from the amplification of reference gene primers. The assay was immunoSEQ multiplex PCR, and TCRdb's table has in-frame clones only and misses some. The DNA gave D and trimming, while V, J and clone size come from that table. The table has some 70,000 clones, about 80% seen once. The CDR3 extends over 13 amino acids. In germline, CDR1 is GTSNPN, CDR2 SVGIG (reference sequence). The V end lost 2 bases, the J end lost 5 bases, and 9 bases lay between the germline ends. The rearrangement links TRBV30 to TRBJ2-2; D is ambiguous. The TCR comes from a man between 60 and 75 years old with acute or convalescent COVID-19. Sequenced input: peripheral blood. CDR3 in DNA: TGTGCCTGGAGTAGAGACTCGACCGGGGAGCTGTTTTTT. It specifies CAWSRDSTGELFF.